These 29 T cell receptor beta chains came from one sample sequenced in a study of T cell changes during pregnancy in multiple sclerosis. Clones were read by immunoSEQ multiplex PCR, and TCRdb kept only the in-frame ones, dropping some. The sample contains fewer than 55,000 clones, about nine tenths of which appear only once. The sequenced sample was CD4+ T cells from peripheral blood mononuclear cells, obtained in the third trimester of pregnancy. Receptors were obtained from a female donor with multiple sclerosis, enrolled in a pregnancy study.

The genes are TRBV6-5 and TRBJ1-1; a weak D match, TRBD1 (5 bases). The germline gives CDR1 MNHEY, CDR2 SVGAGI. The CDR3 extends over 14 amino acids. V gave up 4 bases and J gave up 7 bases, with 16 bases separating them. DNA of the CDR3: TGTGCCAGCAGTTCCGACAGAAGGGTGGTTGAAGCTTTCTTT. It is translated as CASSSDRRVVEAFF.

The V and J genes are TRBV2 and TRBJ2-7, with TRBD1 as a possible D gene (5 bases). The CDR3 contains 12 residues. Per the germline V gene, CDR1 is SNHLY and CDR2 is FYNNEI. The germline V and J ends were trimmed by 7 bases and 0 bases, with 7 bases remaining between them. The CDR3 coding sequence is TGTGCCAGCACCGACAGCTCCTACGAGCAGTACTTC. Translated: CASTDSSYEQYF.

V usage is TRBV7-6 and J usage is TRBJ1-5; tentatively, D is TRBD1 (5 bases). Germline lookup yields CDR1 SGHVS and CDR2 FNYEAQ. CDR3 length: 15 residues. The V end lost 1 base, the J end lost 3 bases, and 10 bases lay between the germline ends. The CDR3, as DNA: TGTGCCAGCAGCTTAGGGGGGGGGTTCAATCAGCCCCAGCATTTT. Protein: CASSLGGGFNQPQHF.

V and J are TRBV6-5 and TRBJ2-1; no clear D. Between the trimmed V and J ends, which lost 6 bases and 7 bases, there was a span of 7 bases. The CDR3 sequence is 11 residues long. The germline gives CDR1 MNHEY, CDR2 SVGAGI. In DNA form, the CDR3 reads TGTGCCAGCAGAAACCGGAATGAGCAGTTCTTC. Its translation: CASRNRNEQFF.

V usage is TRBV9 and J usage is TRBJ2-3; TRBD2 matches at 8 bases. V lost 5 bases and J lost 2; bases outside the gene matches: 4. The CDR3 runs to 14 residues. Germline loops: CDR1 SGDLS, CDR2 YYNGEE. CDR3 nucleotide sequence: TGTGCCAGCAGTTTTAGCGGGGACACAGATACGCAGTATTTT. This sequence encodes CASSFSGDTDTQYF. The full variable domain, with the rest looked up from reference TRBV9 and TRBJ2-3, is DSGVTQTPKHLITATGQRVTLRCSPRSGDLSVYWYQQSLDQGLQFLIQYYNGEERAKGNILERFSAQQFPDLHSELNLSSLELGDSALYFCASSFSGDTDTQYFGPGTRLTVL.

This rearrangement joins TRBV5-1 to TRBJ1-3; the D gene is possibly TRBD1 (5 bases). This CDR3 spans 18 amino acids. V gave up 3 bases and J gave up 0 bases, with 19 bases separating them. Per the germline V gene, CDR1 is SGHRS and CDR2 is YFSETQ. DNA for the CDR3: TGCGCCAGCAGCTCCCCGGAGGGAGGGGTGAGCTCTGGAAACACCATATATTTT. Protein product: CASSSPEGGVSSGNTIYF.

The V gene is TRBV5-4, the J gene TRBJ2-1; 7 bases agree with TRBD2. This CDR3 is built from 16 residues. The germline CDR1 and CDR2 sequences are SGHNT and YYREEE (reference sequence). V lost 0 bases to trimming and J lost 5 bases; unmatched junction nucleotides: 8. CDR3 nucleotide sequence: TGTGCCAGCAGCTTGGCCGGGAGGACTATTAACAATGAGCAGTTCTTC. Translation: CASSLAGRTINNEQFF. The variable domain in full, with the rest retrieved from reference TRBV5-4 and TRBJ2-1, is ETGVTQSPTHLIKTRGQQVTLRCSSQSGHNTVSWYQQALGQGPQFIFQYYREEENGRGNFPPRFSGLQFPNYSSELNVNALELDDSALYLCASSLAGRTINNEQFFGPGTRLTVL.

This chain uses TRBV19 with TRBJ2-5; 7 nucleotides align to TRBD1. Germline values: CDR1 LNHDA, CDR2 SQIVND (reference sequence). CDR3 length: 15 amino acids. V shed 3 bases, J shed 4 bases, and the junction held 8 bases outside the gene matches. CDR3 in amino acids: CASSIGLQGRETQYF. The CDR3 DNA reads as TGTGCCAGTAGTATCGGCTTACAGGGGAGAGAGACCCAGTACTTC.

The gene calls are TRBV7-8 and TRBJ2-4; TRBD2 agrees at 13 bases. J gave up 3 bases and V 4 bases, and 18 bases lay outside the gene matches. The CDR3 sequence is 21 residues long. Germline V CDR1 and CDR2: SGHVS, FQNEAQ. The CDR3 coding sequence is TGTGCCAGCAGCTCTGGACTAGCGGGGGCAAGCGCTTCTAGGGGCAAAAACATTCAGTACTTC. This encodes CASSSGLAGASASRGKNIQYF.

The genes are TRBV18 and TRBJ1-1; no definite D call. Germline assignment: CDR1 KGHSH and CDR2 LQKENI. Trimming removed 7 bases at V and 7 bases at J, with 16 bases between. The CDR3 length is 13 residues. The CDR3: CASLPNRDNEAFF. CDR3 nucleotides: TGTGCCAGCTTACCCAACAGAGATAATGAAGCTTTCTTT.

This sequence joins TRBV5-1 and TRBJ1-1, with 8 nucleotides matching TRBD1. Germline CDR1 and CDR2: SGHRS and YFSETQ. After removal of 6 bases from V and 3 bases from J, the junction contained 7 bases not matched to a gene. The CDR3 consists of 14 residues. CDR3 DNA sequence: TGCGCCAGCACCTTACAGGGGGGTGACACTGAAGCTTTCTTT. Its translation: CASTLQGGDTEAFF. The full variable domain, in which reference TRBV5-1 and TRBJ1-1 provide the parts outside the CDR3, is KAGVTQTPRYLIKTRGQQVTLSCSPISGHRSVSWYQQTPGQGLQFLFEYFSETQRNKGNFPGRFSGRQFSNSRSEMNVSTLELGDSALYLCASTLQGGDTEAFFGQGTRLTVV.

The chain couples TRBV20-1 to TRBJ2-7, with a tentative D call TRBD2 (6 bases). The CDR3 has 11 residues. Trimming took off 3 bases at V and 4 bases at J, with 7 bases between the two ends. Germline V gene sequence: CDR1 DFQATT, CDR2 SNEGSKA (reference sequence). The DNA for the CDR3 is TGCAGTGCTAGGGGGGGTTACGAGCAGTACTTC. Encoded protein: CSARGGYEQYF.

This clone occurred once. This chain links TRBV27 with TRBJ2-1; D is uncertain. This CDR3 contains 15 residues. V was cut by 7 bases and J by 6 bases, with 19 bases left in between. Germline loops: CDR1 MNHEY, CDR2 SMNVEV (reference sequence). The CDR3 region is CASTQAGGHRNEQFF. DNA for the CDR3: TGTGCCAGCACCCAAGCAGGTGGGCATCGCAATGAGCAGTTCTTC.

In nucleotides, the CDR3 is TGTGCCAGCAGTGTGGGCCGGGGGTACCAAGAGACCCAGTACTTC. Protein: CASSVGRGYQETQYF. The gene calls are TRBV2 and TRBJ2-5; D perhaps matches TRBD2 (6 bases). The ends were cut back, 4 bases at V and 0 bases at J, with 12 bases in the middle. CDR1 is SNHLY, CDR2 FYNNEI, per germline. The CDR3 length is 15 residues. The full variable domain, in which reference TRBV2 and TRBJ2-5 provide the parts outside the CDR3, is EPEVTQTPSHQVTQMGQEVILRCVPISNHLYFYWYRQILGQKVEFLVSFYNNEISEKSEIFDDQFSVERPDGSNFTLKIRSTKLEDSAMYFCASSVGRGYQETQYFGPGTRLLVL.

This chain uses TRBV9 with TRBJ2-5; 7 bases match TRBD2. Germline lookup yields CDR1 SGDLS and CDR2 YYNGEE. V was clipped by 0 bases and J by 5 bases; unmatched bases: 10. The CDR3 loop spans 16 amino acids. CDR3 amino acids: CASSVAGGGVRETQYF. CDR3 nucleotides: TGTGCCAGCAGCGTAGCGGGGGGTGGGGTCCGGGAGACCCAGTACTTC.

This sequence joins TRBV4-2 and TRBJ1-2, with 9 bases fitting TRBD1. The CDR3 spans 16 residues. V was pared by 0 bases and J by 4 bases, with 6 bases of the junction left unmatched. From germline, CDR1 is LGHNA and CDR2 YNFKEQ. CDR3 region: CASSQDRTGVSYGYTF. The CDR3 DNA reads TGTGCCAGCAGCCAAGATAGGACAGGGGTGAGCTATGGCTACACCTTC.

CDR3 amino acids: CASSPASVQETQYF. Written as DNA, the CDR3 is TGTGCCAGCAGCCCTGCTAGCGTCCAAGAGACCCAGTACTTC. The chain uses TRBV9 and TRBJ2-5; D is perhaps TRBD2 (6 bases). Trimming removed 4 bases at V and 1 base at J, with 11 bases between. Germline V gene sequence: CDR1 SGDLS, CDR2 YYNGEE. The CDR3 is 14 residues long.

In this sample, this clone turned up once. CDR3 DNA: TGTGCCAGCAGCCCACCGGGACAGGGTGGTGAAAAACTGTTTTTT. This encodes CASSPPGQGGEKLFF. The gene calls are TRBV28 and TRBJ1-4; 9 bases map to TRBD1. The CDR3 covers 15 residues. Germline loops: CDR1 MDHEN, CDR2 SYDVKM. Trimming removed 6 bases from V and 7 bases from J; junction bases left unmatched: 9.

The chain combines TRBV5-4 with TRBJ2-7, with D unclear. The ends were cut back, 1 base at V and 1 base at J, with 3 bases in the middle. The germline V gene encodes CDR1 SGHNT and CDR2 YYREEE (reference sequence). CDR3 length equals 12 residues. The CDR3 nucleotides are TGTGCCAGCAGCTTGTCTTCCTACGAGCAGTACTTC. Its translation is CASSLSSYEQYF.

In nucleotides, the CDR3 is TGTGCCATCAGTGAGAGGAGGGGCACCTATGGCTACACCTTC. Translation gives CAISERRGTYGYTF. The gene calls are TRBV10-3 and TRBJ1-2, with D tentatively TRBD1 (5 bases). Deletions cut 2 bases from V and 4 bases from J, with 11 bases between. The germline gives CDR1 ENHRY, CDR2 SYGVKD. CDR3 size: 14 residues.

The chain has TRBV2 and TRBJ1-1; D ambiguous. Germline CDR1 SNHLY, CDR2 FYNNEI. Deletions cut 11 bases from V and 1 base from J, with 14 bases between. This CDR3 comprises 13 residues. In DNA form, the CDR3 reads TGTGCCTCCCTGAGCACTCCGAACACTGAAGCTTTCTTT. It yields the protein CASLSTPNTEAFF. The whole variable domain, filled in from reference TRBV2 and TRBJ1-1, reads EPEVTQTPSHQVTQMGQEVILRCVPISNHLYFYWYRQILGQKVEFLVSFYNNEISEKSEIFDDQFSVERPDGSNFTLKIRSTKLEDSAMYFCASLSTPNTEAFFGQGTRLTVV.

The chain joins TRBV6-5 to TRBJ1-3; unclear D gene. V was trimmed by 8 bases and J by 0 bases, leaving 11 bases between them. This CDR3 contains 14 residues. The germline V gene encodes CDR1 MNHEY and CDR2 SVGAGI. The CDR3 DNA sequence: TGTGCCAGCGTGTCCGGGGTCTCTGGAAACACCATATATTTT. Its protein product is CASVSGVSGNTIYF.

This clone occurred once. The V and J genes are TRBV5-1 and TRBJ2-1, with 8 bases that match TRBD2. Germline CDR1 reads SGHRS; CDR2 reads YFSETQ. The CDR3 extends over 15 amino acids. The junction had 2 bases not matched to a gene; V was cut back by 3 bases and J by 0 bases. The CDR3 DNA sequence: TGCGCCAGCAGCTCGGCGGGGGGCTCCTACAATGAGCAGTTCTTC. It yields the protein CASSSAGGSYNEQFF. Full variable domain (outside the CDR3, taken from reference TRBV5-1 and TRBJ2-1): KAGVTQTPRYLIKTRGQQVTLSCSPISGHRSVSWYQQTPGQGLQFLFEYFSETQRNKGNFPGRFSGRQFSNSRSEMNVSTLELGDSALYLCASSSAGGSYNEQFFGPGTRLTVL.

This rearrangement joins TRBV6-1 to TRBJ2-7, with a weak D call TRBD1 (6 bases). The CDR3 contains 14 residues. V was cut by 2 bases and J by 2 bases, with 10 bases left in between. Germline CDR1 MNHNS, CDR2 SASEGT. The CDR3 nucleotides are TGTGCCAGCAGTGAACAGCAGGGGCCCTACGAGCAGTACTTC. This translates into CASSEQQGPYEQYF.

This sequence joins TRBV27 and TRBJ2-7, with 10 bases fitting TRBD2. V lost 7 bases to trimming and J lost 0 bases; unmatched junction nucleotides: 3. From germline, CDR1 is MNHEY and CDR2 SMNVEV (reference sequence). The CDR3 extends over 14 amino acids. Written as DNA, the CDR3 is TGTGCCAGCATGGTAGCGGGGGGCTCCTACGAGCAGTACTTC. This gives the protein CASMVAGGSYEQYF.

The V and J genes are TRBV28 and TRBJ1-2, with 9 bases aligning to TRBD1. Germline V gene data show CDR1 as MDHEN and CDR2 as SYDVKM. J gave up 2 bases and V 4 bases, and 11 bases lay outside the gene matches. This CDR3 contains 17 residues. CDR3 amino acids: CASSYQWTGEGNYGYTF. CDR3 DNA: TGTGCCAGCAGTTACCAATGGACAGGGGAGGGGAACTATGGCTACACCTTC.

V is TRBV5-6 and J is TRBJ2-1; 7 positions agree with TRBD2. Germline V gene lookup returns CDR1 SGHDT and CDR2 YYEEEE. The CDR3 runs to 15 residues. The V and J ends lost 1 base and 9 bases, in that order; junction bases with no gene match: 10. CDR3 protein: CASSLLGTSVGEQFF. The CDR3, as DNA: TGTGCCAGCAGCTTGTTGGGTACTAGCGTCGGTGAGCAGTTCTTC. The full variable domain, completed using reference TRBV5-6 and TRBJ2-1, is DAGVTQSPTHLIKTRGQQVTLRCSPKSGHDTVSWYQQALGQGPQFIFQYYEEEERQRGNFPDRFSGHQFPNYSSELNVNALLLGDSALYLCASSLLGTSVGEQFFGPGTRLTVL.

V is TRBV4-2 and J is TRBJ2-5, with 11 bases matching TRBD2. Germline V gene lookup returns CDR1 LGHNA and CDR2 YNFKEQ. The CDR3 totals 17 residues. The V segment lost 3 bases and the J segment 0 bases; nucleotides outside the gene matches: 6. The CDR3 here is CASSQARLAGNQETQYF. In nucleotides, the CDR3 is TGTGCCAGCAGCCAGGCGAGACTAGCGGGAAACCAAGAGACCCAGTACTTC.

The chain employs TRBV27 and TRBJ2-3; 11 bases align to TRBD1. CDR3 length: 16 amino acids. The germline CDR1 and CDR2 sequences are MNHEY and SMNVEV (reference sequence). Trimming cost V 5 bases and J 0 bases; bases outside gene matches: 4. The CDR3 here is CASSPGQGASTDTQYF. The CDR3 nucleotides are TGTGCCAGCAGTCCTGGACAGGGGGCAAGCACAGATACGCAGTATTTT.